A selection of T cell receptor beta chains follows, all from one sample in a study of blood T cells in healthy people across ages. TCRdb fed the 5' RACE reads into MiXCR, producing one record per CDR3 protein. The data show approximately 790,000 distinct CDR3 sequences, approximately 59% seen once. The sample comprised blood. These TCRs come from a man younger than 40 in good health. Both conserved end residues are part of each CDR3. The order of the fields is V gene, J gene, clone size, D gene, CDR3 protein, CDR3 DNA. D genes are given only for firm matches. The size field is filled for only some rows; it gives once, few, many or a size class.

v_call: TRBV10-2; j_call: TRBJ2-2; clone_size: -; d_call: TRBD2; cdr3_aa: CAKAGVDTGELFF; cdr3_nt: TGCGCCAAAGCGGGGGTGGACACCGGGGAGCTGTTTTTT
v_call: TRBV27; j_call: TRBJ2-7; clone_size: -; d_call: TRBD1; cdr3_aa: CASSLSTGSSYEQYF; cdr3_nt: TGTGCCAGCAGTTTATCGACAGGGAGCTCCTACGAGCAGTACTTC
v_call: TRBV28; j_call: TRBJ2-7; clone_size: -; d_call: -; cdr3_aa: CASGGGGYEQYF; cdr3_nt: TGTGCCAGTGGGGGCGGAGGCTACGAGCAGTACTTC
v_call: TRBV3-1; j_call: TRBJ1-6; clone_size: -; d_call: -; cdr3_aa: CASSQEWGQAGETNSPLHF; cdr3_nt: TGTGCCAGCAGCCAAGAGTGGGGCCAAGCAGGGGAGACGAATTCACCCCTCCACTTT
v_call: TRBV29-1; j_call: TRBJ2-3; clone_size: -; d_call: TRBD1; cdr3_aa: CSVESWTGGVGTDTQYF; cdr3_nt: TGCAGCGTTGAGTCTTGGACAGGGGGCGTCGGCACAGATACGCAGTATTTT
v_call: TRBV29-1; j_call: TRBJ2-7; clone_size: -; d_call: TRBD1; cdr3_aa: CSVAGTGGGSYEQYF; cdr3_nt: TGCAGCGTCGCAGGGACAGGGGGCGGCTCCTACGAGCAGTACTTC
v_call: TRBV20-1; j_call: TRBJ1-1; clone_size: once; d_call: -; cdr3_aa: CSRWGPFLNTEAFF; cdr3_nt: TGCTCAAGGTGGGGGCCCTTCCTCAACACTGAAGCTTTCTTT
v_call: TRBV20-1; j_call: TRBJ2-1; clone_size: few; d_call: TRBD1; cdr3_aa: CSAGTGNEQFF; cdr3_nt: TGCAGTGCGGGGACAGGGAATGAGCAGTTCTTC
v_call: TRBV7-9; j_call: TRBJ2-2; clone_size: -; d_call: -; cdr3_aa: CASSLAAGWTGELFF; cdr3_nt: TGTGCCAGCAGCTTAGCAGCAGGTTGGACCGGGGAGCTGTTTTTT
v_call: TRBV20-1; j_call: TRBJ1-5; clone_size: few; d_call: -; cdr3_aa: CSAELSWGGNQPQHF; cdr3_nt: TGCAGTGCCGAGCTAAGCTGGGGCGGCAATCAGCCCCAGCATTTT